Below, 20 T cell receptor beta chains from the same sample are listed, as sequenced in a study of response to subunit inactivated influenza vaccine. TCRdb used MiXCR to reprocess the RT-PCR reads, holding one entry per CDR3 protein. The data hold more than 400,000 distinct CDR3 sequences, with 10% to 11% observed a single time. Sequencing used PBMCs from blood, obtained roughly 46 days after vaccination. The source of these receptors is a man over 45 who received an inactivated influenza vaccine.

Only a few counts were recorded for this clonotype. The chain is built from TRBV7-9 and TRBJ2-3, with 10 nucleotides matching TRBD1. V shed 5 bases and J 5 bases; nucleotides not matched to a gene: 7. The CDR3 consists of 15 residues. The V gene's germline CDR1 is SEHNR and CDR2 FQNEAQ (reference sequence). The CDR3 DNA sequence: TGTGCCAGCAGCCGACGACAGGGGGCAGGAGATACGCAGTATTTT. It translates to CASSRRQGAGDTQYF. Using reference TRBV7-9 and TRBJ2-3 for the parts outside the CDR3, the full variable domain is DTGVSQNPRHKITKRGQNVTFRCDPISEHNRLYWYRQTLGQGPEFLTYFQNEAQLEKSRLLSDRFSAERPKGSFSTLEIQRTEQGDSAMYLCASSRRQGAGDTQYFGPGTRLTVL.

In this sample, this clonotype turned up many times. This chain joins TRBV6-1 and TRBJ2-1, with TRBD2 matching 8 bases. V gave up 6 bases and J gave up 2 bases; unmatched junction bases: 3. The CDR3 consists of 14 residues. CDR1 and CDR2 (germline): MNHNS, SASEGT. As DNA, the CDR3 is TGTGCCAGCAGCCGGCGGGAGGCCTACAATGAGCAGTTCTTC. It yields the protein CASSRREAYNEQFF.

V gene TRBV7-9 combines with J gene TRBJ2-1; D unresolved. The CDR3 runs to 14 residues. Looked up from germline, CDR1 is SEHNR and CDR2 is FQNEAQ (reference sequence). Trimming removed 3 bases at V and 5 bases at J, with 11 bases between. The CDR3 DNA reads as TGTGCCAGCAGCTTTAAAAACACCGACAATGAGCAGTTCTTC. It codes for CASSFKNTDNEQFF.

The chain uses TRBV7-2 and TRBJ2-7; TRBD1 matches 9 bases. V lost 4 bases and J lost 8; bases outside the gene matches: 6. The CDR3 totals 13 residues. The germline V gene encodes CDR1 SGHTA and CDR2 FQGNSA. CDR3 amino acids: CASSSPGQGKQYF. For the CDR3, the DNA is TGTGCCAGCAGCTCACCGGGACAGGGAAAGCAGTACTTC.

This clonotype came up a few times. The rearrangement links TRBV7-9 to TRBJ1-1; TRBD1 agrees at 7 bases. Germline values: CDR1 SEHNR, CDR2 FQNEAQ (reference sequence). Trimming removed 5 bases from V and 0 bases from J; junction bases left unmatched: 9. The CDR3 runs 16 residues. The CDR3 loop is CASSPRQGGMNTEAFF. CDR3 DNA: TGTGCCAGCAGCCCGCGACAGGGCGGGATGAACACTGAAGCTTTCTTT. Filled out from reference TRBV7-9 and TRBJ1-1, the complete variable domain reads DTGVSQNPRHKITKRGQNVTFRCDPISEHNRLYWYRQTLGQGPEFLTYFQNEAQLEKSRLLSDRFSAERPKGSFSTLEIQRTEQGDSAMYLCASSPRQGGMNTEAFFGQGTRLTVV.

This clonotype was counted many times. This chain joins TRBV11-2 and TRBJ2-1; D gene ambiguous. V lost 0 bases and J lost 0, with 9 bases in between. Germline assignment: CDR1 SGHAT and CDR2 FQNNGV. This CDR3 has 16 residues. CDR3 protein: CASSLEFGGSYNEQFF. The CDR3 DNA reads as TGTGCCAGCAGCTTAGAGTTCGGTGGCTCCTACAATGAGCAGTTCTTC.

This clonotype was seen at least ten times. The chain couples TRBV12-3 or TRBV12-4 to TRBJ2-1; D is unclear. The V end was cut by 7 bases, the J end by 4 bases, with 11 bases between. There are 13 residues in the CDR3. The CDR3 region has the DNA TGTGCCAGCACCATGGGCCGGTACAATGAGCAGTTCTTC. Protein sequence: CASTMGRYNEQFF.

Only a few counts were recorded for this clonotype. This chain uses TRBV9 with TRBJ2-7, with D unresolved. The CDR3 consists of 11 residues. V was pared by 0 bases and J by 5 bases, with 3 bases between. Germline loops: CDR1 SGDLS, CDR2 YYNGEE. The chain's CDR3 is CASSVVNEQYF. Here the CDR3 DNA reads TGTGCCAGCAGCGTAGTGAACGAGCAGTACTTC.

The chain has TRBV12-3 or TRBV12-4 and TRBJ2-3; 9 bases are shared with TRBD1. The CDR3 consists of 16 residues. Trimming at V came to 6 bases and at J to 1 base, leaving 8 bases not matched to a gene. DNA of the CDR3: TGTGCCAGCAGCCTCCACACAGGGGGCGGCACAGATACGCAGTATTTT. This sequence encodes CASSLHTGGGTDTQYF.

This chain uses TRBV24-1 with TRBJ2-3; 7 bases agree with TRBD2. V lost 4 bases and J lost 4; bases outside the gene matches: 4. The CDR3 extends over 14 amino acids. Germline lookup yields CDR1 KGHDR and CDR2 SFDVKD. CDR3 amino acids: CATSDETSADTQYF. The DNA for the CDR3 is TGTGCCACCAGTGACGAAACTAGCGCAGATACGCAGTATTTT.

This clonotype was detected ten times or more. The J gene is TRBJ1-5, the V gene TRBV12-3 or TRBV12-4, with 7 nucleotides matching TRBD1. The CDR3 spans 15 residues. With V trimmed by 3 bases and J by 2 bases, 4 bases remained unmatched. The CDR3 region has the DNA TGTGCCAGCAGTTTTCGCGACAGGGGCAATCAGCCCCAGCATTTT. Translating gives CASSFRDRGNQPQHF.

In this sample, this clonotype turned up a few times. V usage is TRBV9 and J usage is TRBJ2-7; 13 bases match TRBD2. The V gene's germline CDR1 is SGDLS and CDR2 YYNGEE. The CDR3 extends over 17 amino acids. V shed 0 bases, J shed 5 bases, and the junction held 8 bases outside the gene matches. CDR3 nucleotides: TGTGCCAGCAGCGTAGCGCCAGGACTAGCGGGAGCAGACGAGCAGTACTTC. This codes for CASSVAPGLAGADEQYF.

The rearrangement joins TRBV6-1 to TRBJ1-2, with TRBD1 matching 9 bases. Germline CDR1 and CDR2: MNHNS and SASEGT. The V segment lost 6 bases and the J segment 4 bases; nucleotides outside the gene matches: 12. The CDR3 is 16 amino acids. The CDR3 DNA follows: TGTGCCAGCAGAGACAGGGGGTACGGCGTCAGCTATGGCTACACCTTC. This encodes CASRDRGYGVSYGYTF.

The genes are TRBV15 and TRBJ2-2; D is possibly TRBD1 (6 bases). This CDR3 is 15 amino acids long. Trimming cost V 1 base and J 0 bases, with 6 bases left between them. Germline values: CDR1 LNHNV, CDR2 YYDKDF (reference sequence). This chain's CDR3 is CATSRGTANTGELFF. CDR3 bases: TGTGCCACCAGCAGAGGGACAGCGAACACCGGGGAGCTGTTTTTT.

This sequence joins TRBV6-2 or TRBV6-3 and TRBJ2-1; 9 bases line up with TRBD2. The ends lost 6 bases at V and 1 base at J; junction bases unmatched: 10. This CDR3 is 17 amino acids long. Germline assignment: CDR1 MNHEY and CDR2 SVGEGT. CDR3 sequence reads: CASRPLLAGRSYNEQFF. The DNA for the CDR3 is TGTGCCAGCAGACCCCTTCTAGCGGGGCGTTCCTACAATGAGCAGTTCTTC.

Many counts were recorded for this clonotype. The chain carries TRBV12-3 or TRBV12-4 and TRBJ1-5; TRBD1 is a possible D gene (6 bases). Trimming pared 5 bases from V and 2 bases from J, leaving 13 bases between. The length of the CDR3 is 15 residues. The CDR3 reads CASSGGGLGNQPQHF. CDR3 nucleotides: TGTGCCAGCAGTGGTGGGGGCTTGGGCAATCAGCCCCAGCATTTT.

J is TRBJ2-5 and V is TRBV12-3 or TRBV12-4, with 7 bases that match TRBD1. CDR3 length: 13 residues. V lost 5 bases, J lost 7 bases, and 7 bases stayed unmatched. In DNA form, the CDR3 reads TGTGCCAGCAGTGACAGGGTAATCTGGACCCAGTACTTC. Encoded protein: CASSDRVIWTQYF.

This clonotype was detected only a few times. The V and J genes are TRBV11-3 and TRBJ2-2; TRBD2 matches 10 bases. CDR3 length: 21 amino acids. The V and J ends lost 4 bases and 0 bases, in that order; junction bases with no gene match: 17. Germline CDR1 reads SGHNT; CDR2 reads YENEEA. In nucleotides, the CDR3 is TGTGCCAGCAGCTCCAATAGCGGGGGGCCGTACCAAAACGCGAACACCGGGGAGCTGTTTTTT. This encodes CASSSNSGGPYQNANTGELFF.

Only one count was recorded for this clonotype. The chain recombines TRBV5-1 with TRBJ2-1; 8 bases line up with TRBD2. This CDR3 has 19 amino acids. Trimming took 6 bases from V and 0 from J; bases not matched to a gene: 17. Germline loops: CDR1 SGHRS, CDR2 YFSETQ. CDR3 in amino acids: CASTSGLNKQYLSYNEQFF. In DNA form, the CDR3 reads TGCGCCAGCACTAGCGGGCTTAATAAACAGTATCTCTCCTACAATGAGCAGTTCTTC.

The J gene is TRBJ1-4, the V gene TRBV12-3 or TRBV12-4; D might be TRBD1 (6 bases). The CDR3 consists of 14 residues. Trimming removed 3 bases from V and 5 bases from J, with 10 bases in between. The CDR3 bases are TGTGCCAGCAGTTTGTTACAGGGAAATGAAAAACTGTTTTTT. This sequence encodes CASSLLQGNEKLFF.